The 23 T cell receptor beta chains reported below all come from one sample, sequenced in a study of blood T cell repertoires in COVID-19. Clones were read by immunoSEQ multiplex PCR, and TCRdb kept only the in-frame ones, dropping some. In the table there are 8,500 to 10,000 clones, 80% to 85% of which are singletons. The sample consisted of peripheral blood. The receptors stem from a man in his 60s with active COVID-19.

V is TRBV7-3 and J is TRBJ1-5; D call uncertain. With 6 bases removed from V and 0 bases from J, the gap between germline ends came to 12 bases. Germline lookup yields CDR1 SGHTA and CDR2 FQGTGA. CDR3 length: 15 residues. The CDR3 coding sequence is TGTGCCAGCAGACCAACAGAATATAGCAATCAGCCCCAGCATTTT. Its protein product is CASRPTEYSNQPQHF.

The sample holds one count of this clone. The chain joins TRBV21-1 to TRBJ1-3; the table's D call TRBD1 went unverified against the DNA. TRBV21-1 is flagged as a pseudogene. The CDR3 is 17 amino acids. The CDR3 loop reads CASSRGRSRHSGNTIYF. The CDR3 region has the DNA TGTGCCAGCAGCAGGGGGCGCTCCCGCCACTCTGGAAACACCATATATTTT.

This clone occurred once. The chain has TRBV11-2 and TRBJ2-3; D is unresolved. Per the germline V gene, CDR1 is SGHAT and CDR2 is FQNNGV. The CDR3 sequence is 13 residues long. Between the trimmed V and J ends, which lost 4 bases and 4 bases, there was a span of 9 bases. CDR3 sequence: CASSSGPADTQYF. CDR3 DNA sequence: TGTGCCAGCAGCTCAGGTCCCGCAGATACGCAGTATTTT.

The chain is built from TRBV30 and TRBJ1-2, with 12 bases that match TRBD1. V lost 5 bases to trimming and J lost 4 bases; unmatched junction nucleotides: 11. Germline CDR1 GTSNPN, CDR2 SVGIG (reference sequence). The CDR3 sequence is 16 residues long. The CDR3 nucleotides are TGTGCCTGGTTACCGGGACAGGGGGCGCAGCCCTATGGCTACACCTTC. It codes for CAWLPGQGAQPYGYTF.

This chain links TRBV2 with TRBJ2-2, with TRBD2 matching over 11 bases. CDR3 length: 16 amino acids. Germline lookup yields CDR1 SNHLY and CDR2 FYNNEI. V dropped 8 bases and J dropped 6; count of bases not matched to a gene: 11. CDR3 coding DNA: TGTGCCAGCGGCGGCCCCGGGACTAGCGGTTCCGGGGAGCTGTTTTTT. It translates to CASGGPGTSGSGELFF.

The chain joins TRBV25-1 to TRBJ2-7; tentative D call: TRBD1 (5 bases). The CDR3 has 13 amino acids. Germline V gene sequence: CDR1 MGHDK, CDR2 SYGVNS. With 7 bases removed from V and 5 bases from J, the gap between germline ends came to 15 bases. The CDR3 nucleotides are TGTGCCAGCACCTCCCAGGGTTTCCACGAGCAGTACTTC. This sequence encodes CASTSQGFHEQYF.

V gene TRBV30 combines with J gene TRBJ2-7, with 8 bases aligning to TRBD1. Trimming took 1 base from V and 7 from J; bases not matched to a gene: 12. The CDR3 consists of 15 residues. Germline assignment: CDR1 GTSNPN and CDR2 SVGIG (reference sequence). The CDR3 region has the DNA TGTGCCTGGAGTGCCGACGGGACAGGCCGTGGGGAGCAGTACTTC. Translated, it gives CAWSADGTGRGEQYF.

This rearrangement joins TRBV6-2 or TRBV6-3 to TRBJ2-7; 9 nucleotides line up with TRBD1. The CDR3 length is 14 residues. From germline, CDR1 is MNHEY and CDR2 SVGEGT. V lost 6 bases to trimming and J lost 3 bases; unmatched junction nucleotides: 6. In DNA, the CDR3 is TGTGCCAGCAGCGTCAGGACAGGGGTCTACGAGCAGTACTTC. Translating it yields CASSVRTGVYEQYF.

The V call is TRBV7-9, the J call TRBJ2-7, with D tentatively TRBD1 (6 bases). V lost 5 bases and J 2 bases, leaving 13 bases between the germline ends. The CDR3 totals 14 residues. Germline assignment: CDR1 SEHNR and CDR2 FQNEAQ (reference sequence). As DNA, the CDR3 is TGTGCCAGCAGCCAGCAGCAGGGGCCCTACGAGCAGTACTTC. Translation: CASSQQQGPYEQYF. The whole variable domain, filled in from reference TRBV7-9 and TRBJ2-7, reads DTGVSQNPRHKITKRGQNVTFRCDPISEHNRLYWYRQTLGQGPEFLTYFQNEAQLEKSRLLSDRFSAERPKGSFSTLEIQRTEQGDSAMYLCASSQQQGPYEQYFGPGTRLTVT.

The sample holds one count of this clone. This chain joins TRBV9 and TRBJ2-3, with D possibly being TRBD2 (5 bases). The ends were cut back, 0 bases at V and 1 base at J, with 6 bases in the middle. In germline, CDR1 is SGDLS, CDR2 YYNGEE. The CDR3 runs 14 residues. CDR3 amino acids: CASSVDGGTDTQYF. In DNA form, the CDR3 reads TGTGCCAGCAGCGTAGACGGGGGCACAGATACGCAGTATTTT. Together with reference TRBV9 and TRBJ2-3, the CDR3 gives the full variable domain: DSGVTQTPKHLITATGQRVTLRCSPRSGDLSVYWYQQSLDQGLQFLIQYYNGEERAKGNILERFSAQQFPDLHSELNLSSLELGDSALYFCASSVDGGTDTQYFGPGTRLTVL.

This clone occurred a few times. The chain recombines TRBV6-5 with TRBJ1-5; D gene unclear. The germline V gene encodes CDR1 MNHEY and CDR2 SVGAGI. V lost 0 bases and J 9 bases, leaving 15 bases between the germline ends. The CDR3 loop spans 15 amino acids. Written as DNA, the CDR3 is TGTGCCAGCAGTTACTCGTTAGGTGCGGGGTGGCCCCAGCATTTT. The encoded protein is CASSYSLGAGWPQHF.

This clone is a singleton in its sample. The rearrangement links TRBV11-3 to TRBJ2-5; 12 positions match TRBD2. CDR3 length: 15 residues. After removal of 5 bases from V and 2 bases from J, the junction contained 3 bases not matched to a gene. CDR1 and CDR2 from the germline V gene are SGHNT and YENEEA. Here the CDR3 DNA reads TGTGCCAGCAGCCAAGGGACTAGCGGGCAAGAGACCCAGTACTTC. Its protein product is CASSQGTSGQETQYF.

The chain is built from TRBV3-1 (or the pseudogene TRBV3-2) and TRBJ1-6; weak D call: TRBD1 (6 bases). Germline V CDR1 and CDR2: LGHDT, YNNKEL (reference sequence). V lost 3 bases and J lost 7, with 13 bases in between. The CDR3 spans 15 residues. CDR3 region: CASSQEQGRNSPLHF. CDR3 sequence (DNA): TGTGCCAGCAGCCAGGAACAGGGCCGCAATTCACCCCTCCACTTT.

This chain connects TRBV28 to TRBJ1-3; D might be TRBD1 (5 bases). In germline, CDR1 is MDHEN, CDR2 SYDVKM. Trimming took 2 bases from V and 4 from J, leaving 15 bases between them. The CDR3 sequence is 16 residues long. DNA of the CDR3: TGTGCCAGCAGTTTAGGGGGGGGGTCGTCAGGAAACACCATATATTTT. Protein product: CASSLGGGSSGNTIYF.

The chain uses TRBV3-1 (or the pseudogene TRBV3-2) and TRBJ2-5, with D perhaps matching TRBD1 (5 bases). This CDR3 is 14 amino acids long. Trimming removed 4 bases at V and 5 bases at J, with 14 bases between. Germline CDR1 reads LGHDT; CDR2 reads YNNKEL (reference sequence). The CDR3 reads CASSPLRGRETQYF. The DNA of the CDR3 is TGTGCCAGCAGCCCCCTTAGGGGAAGGGAGACCCAGTACTTC.

This chain joins TRBV19 and TRBJ2-2; D is uncertain. Germline V gene sequence: CDR1 LNHDA, CDR2 SQIVND (reference sequence). CDR3 length: 12 amino acids. V gave up 5 bases and J gave up 6 bases, with 7 bases separating them. The DNA of the CDR3 is TGTGCCAGTAGTTTGGCTGCCGGGGAGCTGTTTTTT. Amino acids: CASSLAAGELFF.

The gene calls are TRBV6-5 and TRBJ2-5; weak D call: TRBD2 (6 bases). Trimming took 6 bases from V and 7 from J, leaving 21 bases between them. The CDR3 loop spans 15 amino acids. Germline CDR1 reads MNHEY; CDR2 reads SVGAGI. The CDR3 loop reads CASRGGLSNAATQYF. The CDR3, as DNA: TGTGCCAGCAGGGGCGGACTATCTAATGCAGCGACCCAGTACTTC.

The V call is TRBV19, the J call TRBJ1-2; D is uncertain. Germline values: CDR1 LNHDA, CDR2 SQIVND (reference sequence). Trimming removed 3 bases at V and 1 base at J, with 9 bases between. The CDR3 has 14 amino acids. CDR3 nucleotides: TGTGCCAGTAGTATTTCCCTCGTTAACTATGGCTACACCTTC. Translating gives CASSISLVNYGYTF. Drawing the rest from reference TRBV19 and TRBJ1-2, the complete variable domain is DGGITQSPKYLFRKEGQNVTLSCEQNLNHDAMYWYRQDPGQGLRLIYYSQIVNDFQKGDIAEGYSVSREKKESFPLTVTSAQKNPTAFYLCASSISLVNYGYTFGSGTRLTVV.

The V gene is TRBV9, the J gene TRBJ2-3; the match to TRBD2 covers 9 bases. Looked up from germline, CDR1 is SGDLS and CDR2 is YYNGEE. The V gene end was trimmed by 4 bases and the J gene end by 7 bases; junction bases not matched to a gene: 10. The CDR3 is 15 amino acids. The CDR3 protein is CASSSSGGPGYTQYF. In DNA form, the CDR3 reads TGTGCCAGCAGCTCAAGCGGGGGGCCCGGATATACGCAGTATTTT.

V usage is TRBV18 and J usage is TRBJ2-5; 14 positions agree with TRBD2. The germline V gene encodes CDR1 KGHSH and CDR2 LQKENI. This CDR3 spans 14 amino acids. V dropped 2 bases and J dropped 7; count of bases not matched to a gene: 0. CDR3 sequence (DNA): TGTGCCAGCTCACCAGGGACTAGCGGGGGGACCCAGTACTTC. Residues: CASSPGTSGGTQYF.

The CDR3 is CASSSGLASDFNTGELFF. The DNA for the CDR3 is TGTGCCAGCAGCTCCGGACTAGCGTCGGATTTTAACACCGGGGAGCTGTTTTTT. V and J are TRBV7-8 and TRBJ2-2, with 9 bases lining up with TRBD2. Germline V gene lookup returns CDR1 SGHVS and CDR2 FQNEAQ. V dropped 4 bases and J dropped 2; count of bases not matched to a gene: 11. This CDR3 spans 18 amino acids.

This clone was counted a single time. This chain uses TRBV3-1 (or the pseudogene TRBV3-2) with TRBJ2-5; 12 bases map to TRBD2. CDR1 is LGHDT, CDR2 YNNKEL, per germline (reference sequence). The CDR3 runs 16 residues. The junction had 6 bases not matched to a gene; V was cut back by 0 bases and J by 7 bases. CDR3 loop: CASSQDPASGGGTQYF. Written as DNA, the CDR3 is TGTGCCAGCAGCCAAGATCCCGCTAGCGGGGGGGGGACCCAGTACTTC.

CDR3 in amino acids: CASSKGQADGNTIYF. The CDR3 nucleotides read TGCGCCAGCAGCAAAGGACAGGCGGATGGAAACACCATATATTTT. V is TRBV5-1 and J is TRBJ1-3, with 7 bases lining up with TRBD1. The CDR3 loop spans 15 amino acids. Germline V gene data show CDR1 as SGHRS and CDR2 as YFSETQ. The V segment lost 4 bases and the J segment 3 bases; nucleotides outside the gene matches: 7.